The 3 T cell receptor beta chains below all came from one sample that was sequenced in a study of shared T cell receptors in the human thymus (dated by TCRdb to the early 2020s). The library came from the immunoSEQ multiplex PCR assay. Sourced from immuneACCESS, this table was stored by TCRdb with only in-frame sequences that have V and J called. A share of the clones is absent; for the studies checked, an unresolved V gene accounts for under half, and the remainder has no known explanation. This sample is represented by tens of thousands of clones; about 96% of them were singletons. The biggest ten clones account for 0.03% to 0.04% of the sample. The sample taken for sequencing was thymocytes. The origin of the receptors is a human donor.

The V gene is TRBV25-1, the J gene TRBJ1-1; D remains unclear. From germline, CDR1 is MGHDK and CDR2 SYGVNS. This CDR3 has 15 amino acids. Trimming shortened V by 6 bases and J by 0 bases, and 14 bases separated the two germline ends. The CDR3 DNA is TGTGCCAGCAGCCAAACTGAGGGTATGAACACTGAAGCTTTCTTT. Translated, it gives CASSQTEGMNTEAFF.

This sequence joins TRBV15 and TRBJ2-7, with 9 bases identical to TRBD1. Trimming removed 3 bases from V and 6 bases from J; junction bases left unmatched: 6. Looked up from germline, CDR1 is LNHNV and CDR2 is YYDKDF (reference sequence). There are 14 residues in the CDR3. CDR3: CATSRVQGAIEQYF. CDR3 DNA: TGTGCCACCAGCAGGGTACAGGGGGCTATCGAGCAGTACTTC.

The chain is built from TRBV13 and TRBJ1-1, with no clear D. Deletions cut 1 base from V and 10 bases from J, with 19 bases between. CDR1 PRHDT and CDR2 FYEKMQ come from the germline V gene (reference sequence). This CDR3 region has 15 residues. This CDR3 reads CASSLEPRRDKGAFF. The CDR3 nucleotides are TGTGCCAGCAGCTTAGAGCCCCGCCGGGATAAGGGAGCTTTCTTT.